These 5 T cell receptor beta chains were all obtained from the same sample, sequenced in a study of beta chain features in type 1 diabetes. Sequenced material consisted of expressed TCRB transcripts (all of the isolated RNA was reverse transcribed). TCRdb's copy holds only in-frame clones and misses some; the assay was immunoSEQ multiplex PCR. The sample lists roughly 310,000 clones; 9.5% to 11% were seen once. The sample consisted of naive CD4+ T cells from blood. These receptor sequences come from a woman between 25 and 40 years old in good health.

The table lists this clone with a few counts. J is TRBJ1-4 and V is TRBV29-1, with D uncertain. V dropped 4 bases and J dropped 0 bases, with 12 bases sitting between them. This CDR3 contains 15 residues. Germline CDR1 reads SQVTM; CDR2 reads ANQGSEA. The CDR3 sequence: CSVASNRATNEKLFF. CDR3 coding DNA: TGCAGCGTTGCCTCCAACAGAGCAACTAATGAAAAACTGTTTTTT.

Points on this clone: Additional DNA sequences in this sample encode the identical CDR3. CDR3 DNA sequence: TGCGCCAGCAGCTTAGAGGGAGGGCCTTACGAGCAGTACTTC. Translated, it gives CASSLEGGPYEQYF. The chain employs TRBV5-1 and TRBJ2-7; the match to TRBD2 covers 7 bases. The V gene end was trimmed by 2 bases and the J gene end by 4 bases; junction bases not matched to a gene: 6. The CDR3 is made up of 14 amino acids. Germline-derived CDR1 and CDR2 are SGHRS and YFSETQ.

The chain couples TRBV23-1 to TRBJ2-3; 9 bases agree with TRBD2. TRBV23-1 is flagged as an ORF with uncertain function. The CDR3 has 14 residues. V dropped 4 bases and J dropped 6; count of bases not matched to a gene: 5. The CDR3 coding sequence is TGCGCCAGCAGTCTAGCGGGAGTTTCGGATACGCAGTATTTT. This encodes CASSLAGVSDTQYF.

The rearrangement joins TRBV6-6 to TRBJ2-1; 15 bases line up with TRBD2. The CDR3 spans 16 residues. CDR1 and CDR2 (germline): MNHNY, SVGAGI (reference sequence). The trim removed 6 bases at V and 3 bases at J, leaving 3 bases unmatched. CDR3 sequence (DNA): TGTGCCAGCAGAGGACTAGCGGGAGGGAACTACAATGAGCAGTTCTTC. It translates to CASRGLAGGNYNEQFF.

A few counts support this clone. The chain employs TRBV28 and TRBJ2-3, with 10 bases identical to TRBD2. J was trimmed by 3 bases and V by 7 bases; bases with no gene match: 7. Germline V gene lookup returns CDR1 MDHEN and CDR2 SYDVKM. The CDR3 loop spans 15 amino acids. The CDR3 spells CASTSAGGPTDTQYF. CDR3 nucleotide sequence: TGTGCCAGCACCTCAGCGGGAGGGCCTACAGATACGCAGTATTTT.